The present T cell receptor beta chain was sequenced within a study of blood T cell repertoires in COVID-19. As for the study in general: T cells, B-cell-depleted T cells, or PBMCs supplied cDNA or gDNA.

The repertoire was sequenced with immunoSEQ multiplex PCR; TCRdb's copy has only in-frame clones and lacks some. The sample records over 200,000 clones, roughly 86% being singletons. The CDR3 loop spans 16 amino acids. V gave up 0 bases and J gave up 4 bases; unmatched junction bases: 5. Germline loops: CDR1 LNHNV, CDR2 YYDKDF (reference sequence). V and J are TRBV15 and TRBJ2-7; 11 bases map to TRBD2. Source material: peripheral blood. The receptor comes from a woman aged 45-65 years with active or convalescent COVID-19. The CDR3 DNA is TGTGCCACCAGCAGAGATCTACTAGCGGGAGAATACGAGCAGTACTTC. As protein: CATSRDLLAGEYEQYF.